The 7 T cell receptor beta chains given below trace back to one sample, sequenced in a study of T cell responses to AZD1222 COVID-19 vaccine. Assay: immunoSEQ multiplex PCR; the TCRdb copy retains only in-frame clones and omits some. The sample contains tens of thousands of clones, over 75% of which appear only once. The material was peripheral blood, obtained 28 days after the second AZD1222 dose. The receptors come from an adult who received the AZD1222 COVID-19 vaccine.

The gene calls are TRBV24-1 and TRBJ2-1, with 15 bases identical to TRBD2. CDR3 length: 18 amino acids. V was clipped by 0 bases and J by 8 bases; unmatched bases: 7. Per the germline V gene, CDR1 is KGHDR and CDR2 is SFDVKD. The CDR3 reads CATSDLGLAGGQLHEQFF. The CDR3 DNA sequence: TGTGCCACCAGTGATTTGGGACTAGCGGGGGGGCAATTACATGAGCAGTTCTTC.

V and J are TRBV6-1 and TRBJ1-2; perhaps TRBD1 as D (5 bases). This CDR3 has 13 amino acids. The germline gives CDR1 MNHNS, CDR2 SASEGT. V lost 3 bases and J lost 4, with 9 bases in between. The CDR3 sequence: CASSDQGRYGYTF. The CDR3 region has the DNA TGTGCCAGCAGTGATCAGGGTCGCTATGGCTACACCTTC.

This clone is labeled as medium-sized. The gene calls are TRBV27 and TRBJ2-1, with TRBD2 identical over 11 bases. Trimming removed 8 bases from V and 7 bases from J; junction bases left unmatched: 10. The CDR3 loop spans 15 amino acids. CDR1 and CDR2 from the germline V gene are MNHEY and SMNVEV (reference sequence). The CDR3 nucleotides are TGTGCCAGCTCCCCGACTAGCGGGATATATAATGAGCAGTTCTTC. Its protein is CASSPTSGIYNEQFF.

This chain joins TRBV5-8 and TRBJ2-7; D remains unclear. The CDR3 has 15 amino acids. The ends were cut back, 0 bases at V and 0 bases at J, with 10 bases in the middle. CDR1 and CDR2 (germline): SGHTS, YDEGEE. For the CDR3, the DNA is TGTGCCAGCAGCTTGGGGGTTTATAGCTCCTACGAGCAGTACTTC. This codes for CASSLGVYSSYEQYF.

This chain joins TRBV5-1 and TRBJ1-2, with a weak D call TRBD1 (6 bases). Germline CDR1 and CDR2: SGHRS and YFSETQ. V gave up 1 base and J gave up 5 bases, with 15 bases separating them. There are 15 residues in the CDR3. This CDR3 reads CASSLNVGGQYGYTF. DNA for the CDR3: TGCGCCAGCAGCTTGAACGTGGGCGGACAGTATGGCTACACCTTC.

The CDR3 sequence is CASSPGTGRNEQFF. CDR3 in DNA: TGTGCCAGCAGCCCCGGGACAGGGAGAAATGAGCAGTTCTTC. The chain uses TRBV7-8 and TRBJ2-1; 9 nucleotides match TRBD1. Germline loops: CDR1 SGHVS, CDR2 FQNEAQ. This CDR3 contains 14 residues. Trimming removed 5 bases from V and 7 bases from J; junction bases left unmatched: 6.

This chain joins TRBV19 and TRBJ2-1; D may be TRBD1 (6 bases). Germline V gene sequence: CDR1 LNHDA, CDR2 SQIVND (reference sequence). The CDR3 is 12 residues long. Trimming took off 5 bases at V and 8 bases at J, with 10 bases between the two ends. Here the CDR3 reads CASSLQGHEQFF. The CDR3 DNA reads TGTGCCAGTAGTTTACAGGGCCATGAGCAGTTCTTC. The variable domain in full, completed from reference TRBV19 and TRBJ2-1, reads DGGITQSPKYLFRKEGQNVTLSCEQNLNHDAMYWYRQDPGQGLRLIYYSQIVNDFQKGDIAEGYSVSREKKESFPLTVTSAQKNPTAFYLCASSLQGHEQFFGPGTRLTVL.